These 12 T cell receptor beta chains were sequenced from one sample in a study of T cells in Graves' hyperthyroidism and ophthalmopathy. The source material, RNA transcripts, was used to amplify TCR beta CDR3 regions. Initially, a first-round RT-PCR of the TCR CDR3 employed the HTBI primer set. MiXCR, run by TCRdb on the multiplex PCR reads, gives a single entry per CDR3 protein. The sample carries a few hundred thousand distinct CDR3 sequences, 40% to 55% recorded once. The sequenced material came from peripheral blood or thyroid tissue (not recorded which). These receptors were taken from an adult woman with Graves' disease, either hyperthyroidism or ophthalmopathy (not recorded which).

The genes are TRBV2 and TRBJ1-5; D is unresolved. V was clipped by 8 bases and J by 5 bases, with 10 bases between them. CDR3 size: 12 residues. CDR1 and CDR2 from the germline V gene are SNHLY and FYNNEI. This CDR3 reads CASPRADQPQHF. CDR3 coding DNA: TGTGCCAGCCCCCGGGCAGATCAGCCCCAGCATTTT.

This clonotype has at least ten counts. The V gene is TRBV12-3 or TRBV12-4, the J gene TRBJ2-7; D is unresolved. The CDR3 is made up of 14 amino acids. V was shortened by 0 bases and J by 6 bases, with 12 bases between the two germline ends. The CDR3 DNA reads TGTGCCAGCAGTTTAGCGTCAAGATCGGGCGAGCAGTACTTC. Its translation is CASSLASRSGEQYF.

The chain joins TRBV25-1 to TRBJ2-7; 8 bases are a match to TRBD1. V gave up 5 bases and J gave up 2 bases; unmatched junction bases: 8. Germline V lookup: CDR1 MGHDK, CDR2 SYGVNS. CDR3 size: 15 residues. The CDR3 protein is CASSLWQGATYEQYF. The CDR3 coding sequence is TGTGCCAGCAGTTTATGGCAGGGGGCGACCTACGAGCAGTACTTC.

This clonotype was seen repeatedly, ten times or more. The CDR3 is CASSKDSYEQYF. CDR3 nucleotides: TGTGCCAGCAGCAAAGACAGCTACGAGCAGTACTTC. The chain carries TRBV7-9 and TRBJ2-7; a weak D match, TRBD1 (5 bases). The V gene lost 5 bases and the J gene lost 3 bases, with 8 bases spanning the gap. The CDR3 contains 12 residues. From germline, CDR1 is SEHNR and CDR2 FQNEAQ (reference sequence).

About this clonotype itself: The junction departs from the called germline gene at one end, perhaps through a read error. This chain links TRBV11-2 with TRBJ2-6; D is perhaps TRBD1 (5 bases). The germline V gene encodes CDR1 SGHAT and CDR2 FQNNGV. The CDR3 contains 11 residues. As DNA, the CDR3 is TGTGCCAGCAGCTTTGGACACACTGAAGCTTTC. The encoded protein is CASSFGHTEAF.

The chain couples TRBV7-3 to TRBJ2-1; D is unclear. The CDR3 runs 16 residues. Germline CDR1 SGHTA, CDR2 FQGTGA. Trimming removed 2 bases at V and 4 bases at J, with 15 bases between. The DNA of the CDR3 is TGTGCCAGCAGCTTAGGCCAGGTCGGTGGATACAATGAGCAGTTCTTC. Protein: CASSLGQVGGYNEQFF.

The chain employs TRBV20-1 and TRBJ2-5; 7 bases align to TRBD1. J lost 5 bases, V lost 5 bases, and 11 bases had no gene match. The CDR3 length is 14 residues. CDR1 is DFQATT and CDR2 is SNEGSKA in the germline V gene (reference sequence). The CDR3 DNA follows: TGCAGTGCTGGACGACAGGGCTCTAGGGAGACCCAGTACTTC. Amino acid sequence: CSAGRQGSRETQYF.

V usage is TRBV9 and J usage is TRBJ2-7, with D tentatively TRBD1 (5 bases). V was cut by 6 bases and J by 4 bases, with 8 bases left in between. The CDR3 totals 11 residues. Germline V CDR1 and CDR2: SGDLS, YYNGEE. The CDR3 coding sequence is TGTGCCAGCACCAAGGGGTACGAGCAGTACTTC. This gives the protein CASTKGYEQYF.

The chain employs TRBV15 and TRBJ1-1; TRBD1 aligns across 7 bases. The V gene end was trimmed by 4 bases and the J gene end by 4 bases; junction bases not matched to a gene: 9. Germline CDR1 LNHNV, CDR2 YYDKDF (reference sequence). CDR3 length equals 15 residues. CDR3 protein: CATSKRGLGSTEAFF. The CDR3 nucleotides are TGTGCCACCAGCAAAAGGGGGCTAGGGAGCACTGAAGCTTTCTTT.

V is TRBV29-1 and J is TRBJ2-2; 8 bases align to TRBD2. J gave up 5 bases and V 7 bases, and 9 bases lay outside the gene matches. Germline CDR1 SQVTM, CDR2 ANQGSEA. This CDR3 region has 14 residues. The CDR3 loop is CSGILADTTGELFF. CDR3 in DNA: TGCAGCGGGATACTAGCGGACACGACCGGGGAGCTGTTTTTT.

The chain is built from TRBV2 and TRBJ2-5; D remains unclear. The CDR3 is 11 residues long. V shed 7 bases and J shed 5 bases, with 8 bases lying between them. Germline V gene lookup returns CDR1 SNHLY and CDR2 FYNNEI. The CDR3 DNA reads TGTGCCAGCATCAGAAAGGAGACCCAGTACTTC. Amino acid sequence: CASIRKETQYF.

Concerning this clonotype itself: A read error may produce the germline difference seen at one junction end. This chain links TRBV7-9 with TRBJ2-6, with a tentative D call TRBD2 (5 bases). Germline values: CDR1 SEHNR, CDR2 FQNEAQ (reference sequence). The CDR3 totals 13 residues. This CDR3 is CASSLVPGNTEAF. CDR3 bases: TGTGCCAGCAGCTTAGTCCCCGGGAACACTGAAGCTTTC.